This T cell receptor (beta chain) was recorded in a study of T cells in tuberculosis. The overall study: Sequenced TCRs come from CD1B-GMM tetramer-binding T cells.

Study-level points and caveats: Shorter CDR3-alpha in active tuberculosis partly drove smaller distances. Active tuberculosis TCR-alpha repertoires lay closer to GMM-specific TCRs than IGRA-negative controls, suggesting clonal expansion.

This clone has just one count. No antigen is known for it. TCRdb keeps only in-frame clones here, not all; method: immunoSEQ multiplex PCR. The sample consists of approximately 40,000 clones, approximately 93% of them appearing once. Described time point: new active TB diagnosis, blood taken before or within 7 days of starting treatment. On average approximately 90,000 T cells per donor were immunosequenced. The input for sequencing was PBMCs, taken at tuberculosis diagnosis. The receptor was isolated from an adult with tuberculosis.

The CDR3 nucleotides are TGTGCCAGCAGCTTCGGACAGGGAGGTTACAAAGCTTTCTTT. This sequence encodes CASSFGQGGYKAFF. The chain is built from TRBV11-3 and TRBJ1-1; TRBD1 matches at 8 bases. The CDR3 extends over 14 amino acids. The germline V gene has CDR1 SGHNT and CDR2 YENEEA. J was trimmed by 9 bases and V by 3 bases; bases with no gene match: 9.